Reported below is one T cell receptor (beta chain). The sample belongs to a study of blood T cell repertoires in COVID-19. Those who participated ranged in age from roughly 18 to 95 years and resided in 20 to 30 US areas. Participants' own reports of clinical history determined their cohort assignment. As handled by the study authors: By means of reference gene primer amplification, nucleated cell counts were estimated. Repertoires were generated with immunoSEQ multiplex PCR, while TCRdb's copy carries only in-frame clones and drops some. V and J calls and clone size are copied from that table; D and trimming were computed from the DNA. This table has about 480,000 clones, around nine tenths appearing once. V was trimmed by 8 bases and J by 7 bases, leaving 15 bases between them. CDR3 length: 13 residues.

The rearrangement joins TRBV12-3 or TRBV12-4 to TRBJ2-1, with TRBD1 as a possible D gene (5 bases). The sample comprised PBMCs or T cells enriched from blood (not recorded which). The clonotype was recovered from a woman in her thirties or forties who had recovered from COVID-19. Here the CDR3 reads CASDSGQGNEQFF. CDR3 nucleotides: TGTGCCAGCGATAGTGGACAAGGTAATGAGCAGTTCTTC.